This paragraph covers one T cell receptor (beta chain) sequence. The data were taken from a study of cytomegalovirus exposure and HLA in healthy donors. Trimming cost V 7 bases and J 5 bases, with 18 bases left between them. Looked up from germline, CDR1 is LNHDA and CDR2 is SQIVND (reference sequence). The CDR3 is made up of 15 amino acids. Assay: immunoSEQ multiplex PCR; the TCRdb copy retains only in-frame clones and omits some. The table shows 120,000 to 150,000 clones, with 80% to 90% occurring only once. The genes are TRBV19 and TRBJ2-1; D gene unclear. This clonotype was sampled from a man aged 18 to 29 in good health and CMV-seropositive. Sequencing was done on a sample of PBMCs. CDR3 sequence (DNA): TGTGCCAGTAATGAAGACTCCAGAGGAGACAATGAGCAGTTCTTC. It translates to CASNEDSRGDNEQFF.